The 16 T cell receptor beta chains below were found in one sample sequenced in a study of CD8 T cells in ankylosing spondylitis. General observations from the study: Eight or nine highly homologous variants formed a TCR beta motif that appeared characteristic of ankylosing spondylitis blood.

TCRdb processed the 5' RACE reads anew with MiXCR; each CDR3 protein has one entry. The table includes some 140,000 distinct CDR3 sequences, about a sixth detected once. The antigens these receptors bind are not known. Sequences were obtained from blood, either unsorted or a sorted T cell fraction (not recorded which). The receptor source for this set is a male donor with ankylosing spondylitis.

This clonotype has only a few counts. The chain links TRBV29-1 to TRBJ1-1; 9 bases match TRBD1. The junction had 9 bases not matched to a gene; V was cut back by 2 bases and J by 5 bases. The CDR3 has 15 residues. Germline V gene data show CDR1 as SQVTM and CDR2 as ANQGSEA. The DNA for the CDR3 is TGCAGCGTTGAATGGGCACAGGGGGCAGGAACTGAAGCTTTCTTT. Translated, it gives CSVEWAQGAGTEAFF.

This clonotype was picked up many times. J is TRBJ2-1 and V is TRBV20-1; 12 bases line up with TRBD2. The CDR3 consists of 15 residues. Per the germline V gene, CDR1 is DFQATT and CDR2 is SNEGSKA (reference sequence). V trimming: 4 bases; J trimming: 0 bases; junction bases outside the gene matches: 1. For the CDR3, the DNA is TGCAGTGCTAAGACTAGCGGGAGCTCCTACAATGAGCAGTTCTTC. It yields the protein CSAKTSGSSYNEQFF.

CDR3: CASSGLGQGRAYEQYF. CDR3 nucleotides: TGTGCCAGCAGCGGACTCGGACAGGGGAGGGCCTACGAGCAGTACTTC. This chain connects TRBV27 to TRBJ2-7, with 9 bases identical to TRBD1. The length of the CDR3 is 16 residues. The germline CDR1 and CDR2 sequences are MNHEY and SMNVEV (reference sequence). Losses at the gene ends were 6 bases for V and 2 bases for J; bases not matched to a gene: 11.

This clonotype was seen only a few times. The CDR3 here is CASSWADEQFF. In DNA, the CDR3 is TGTGCCAGCAGCTGGGCCGATGAGCAGTTCTTC. The chain uses TRBV7-8 and TRBJ2-1; no clear D gene. V dropped 4 bases and J dropped 8 bases, with 6 bases sitting between them. Per germline, CDR1 SGHVS and CDR2 FQNEAQ. The CDR3 has 11 residues.

This clonotype was detected a few times. The genes are TRBV6-2 or TRBV6-3 and TRBJ2-3, with no clear D. With 1 base removed from V and 2 bases from J, the gap between germline ends came to 7 bases. This CDR3 has 14 residues. Germline V gene data show CDR1 as MNHEY and CDR2 as SVGEGT. The CDR3 bases are TGTGCCAGCAGTTACTTCGCCTTCACAGATACGCAGTATTTT. Amino acids: CASSYFAFTDTQYF.

This clonotype was found a few times. The J gene is TRBJ1-5, the V gene TRBV11-2; the D is unclear. Germline V gene data show CDR1 as SGHAT and CDR2 as FQNNGV. This CDR3 spans 15 amino acids. V was pared by 1 base and J by 4 bases, with 11 bases between. Here the CDR3 DNA reads TGTGCCAGCAGCTTAGGGTATGCGGGGAATCAGCCCCAGCATTTT. Translating it yields CASSLGYAGNQPQHF.

The J gene is TRBJ2-1, the V gene TRBV4-3; 10 bases are a match to TRBD2. The ends lost 4 bases at V and 7 bases at J; junction bases unmatched: 13. Germline V gene sequence: CDR1 LGHNA, CDR2 YSLEER. The CDR3 runs to 17 residues. CDR3 DNA: TGCGCCAGCAGCCCTGGAGTCGCTAGCGGGAGTATGAATGAGCAGTTCTTC. It specifies CASSPGVASGSMNEQFF.

The chain has TRBV11-2 and TRBJ2-1; 8 bases match TRBD2. With 5 bases clipped from V and 8 bases from J, the junction kept 11 bases outside the gene matches. Germline lookup yields CDR1 SGHAT and CDR2 FQNNGV. The CDR3 is 15 amino acids. The chain's CDR3 is CASSARTSPLDEQFF. Here the CDR3 DNA reads TGTGCCAGCAGCGCCCGGACTAGCCCCCTAGATGAGCAGTTCTTC.

The chain joins TRBV6-1 to TRBJ1-4, with a possible D match to TRBD1 (5 bases). V lost 8 bases and J 2 bases, leaving 9 bases between the germline ends. Germline CDR1 MNHNS, CDR2 SASEGT. This CDR3 region has 13 residues. CDR3 DNA sequence: TGTGCCAGCGGCAGGGCGACTAATGAAAAACTGTTTTTT. It is translated as CASGRATNEKLFF.

This clonotype has a handful of counts. The J gene is TRBJ2-7, the V gene TRBV20-1; D not certain. The CDR3 runs 13 residues. Trimming left V 3 bases short and J 3 bases short, with 12 bases between. The germline V gene encodes CDR1 DFQATT and CDR2 SNEGSKA (reference sequence). This CDR3 reads CSASGSSGYEQYF. The CDR3 DNA reads TGCAGTGCTAGTGGGTCTTCTGGCTACGAGCAGTACTTC.

The V call is TRBV12-5, the J call TRBJ2-2; no definite D call. CDR3 length: 10 amino acids. Trimming took 4 bases from V and 7 from J, leaving 1 base between them. CDR1 and CDR2 from the germline V gene are LGHNT and FRNRAP. This CDR3 is CASGYGELFF. CDR3 DNA: TGTGCTAGTGGTTACGGGGAGCTGTTTTTT. Filled out from reference TRBV12-5 and TRBJ2-2, the complete variable domain reads DARVTQTPRHKVTEMGQEVTMRCQPILGHNTVFWYRQTMMQGLELLAYFRNRAPLDDSGMPKDRFSAEMPDATLATLKIQPSEPRDSAVYFCASGYGELFFGEGSRLTVL.

This clonotype was observed many times. The V call is TRBV5-1, the J call TRBJ2-3; 10 bases map to TRBD1. V lost 5 bases, J lost 4 bases, and 16 bases stayed unmatched. From germline, CDR1 is SGHRS and CDR2 YFSETQ. This CDR3 has 18 residues. CDR3 residues: CASRQTPGQGSLADTQYF. The CDR3 nucleotides read TGCGCCAGCAGACAAACCCCGGGACAGGGGTCTTTGGCAGATACGCAGTATTTT.

V and J are TRBV14 and TRBJ2-5; D tentatively fits TRBD1 or TRBD2 (5 bases each). The CDR3 totals 15 residues. Looked up from germline, CDR1 is SGHDN and CDR2 is FVKESK. V gave up 7 bases and J gave up 5 bases, with 20 bases separating them. The CDR3 DNA follows: TGTGCCAGCACCCCAAGTATCGGGACGGGGGAGACCCAGTACTTC. Translated, it gives CASTPSIGTGETQYF.

The chain has TRBV30 and TRBJ2-7; D not resolved. Germline V gene sequence: CDR1 GTSNPN, CDR2 SVGIG (reference sequence). V was cut by 5 bases and J by 1 base, with 12 bases left in between. This CDR3 spans 13 amino acids. The CDR3 bases are TGTGCCTGGGCCCCCGGATTTTCCTACGAGCAGTACTTC. Amino acid sequence: CAWAPGFSYEQYF.

This clonotype was detected many times. This chain links TRBV5-4 with TRBJ2-2; D is unresolved. Trimming removed 0 bases at V and 7 bases at J, with 4 bases between. Germline lookup yields CDR1 SGHNT and CDR2 YYREEE (reference sequence). This CDR3 comprises 12 residues. CDR3 residues: CASSLGSGELFF. The CDR3, as DNA: TGTGCCAGCAGCTTGGGTAGCGGGGAGCTGTTTTTT.

This clonotype came up many times. The genes are TRBV15 and TRBJ1-5, with a tentative D call TRBD1 (6 bases). V was trimmed by 0 bases and J by 7 bases, leaving 13 bases between them. CDR3 length: 15 residues. CDR1 and CDR2 from the germline V gene are LNHNV and YYDKDF (reference sequence). This CDR3 is CATSRDPGGAQPQHF. The CDR3 region has the DNA TGTGCCACCAGCAGAGACCCTGGGGGGGCACAGCCCCAGCATTTT.